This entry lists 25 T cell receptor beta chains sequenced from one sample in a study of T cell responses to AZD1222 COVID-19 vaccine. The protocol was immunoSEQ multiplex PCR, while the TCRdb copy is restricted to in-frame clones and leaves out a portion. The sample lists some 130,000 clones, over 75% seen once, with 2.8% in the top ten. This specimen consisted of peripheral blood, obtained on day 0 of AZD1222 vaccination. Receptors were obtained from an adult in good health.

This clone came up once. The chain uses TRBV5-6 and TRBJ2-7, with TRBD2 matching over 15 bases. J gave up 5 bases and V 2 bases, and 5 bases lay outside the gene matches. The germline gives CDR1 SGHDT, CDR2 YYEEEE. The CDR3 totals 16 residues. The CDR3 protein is CASSFGLAGGPHEQYF. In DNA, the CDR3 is TGTGCCAGCAGCTTTGGACTAGCGGGAGGGCCCCACGAGCAGTACTTC.

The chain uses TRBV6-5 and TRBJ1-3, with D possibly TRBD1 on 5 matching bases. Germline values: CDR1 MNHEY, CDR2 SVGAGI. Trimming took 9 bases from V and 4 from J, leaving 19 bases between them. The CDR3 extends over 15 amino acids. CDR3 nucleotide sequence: TGTGCCAGTTTTCAATCCGGGACGACCGGAAACACCATATATTTT. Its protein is CASFQSGTTGNTIYF.

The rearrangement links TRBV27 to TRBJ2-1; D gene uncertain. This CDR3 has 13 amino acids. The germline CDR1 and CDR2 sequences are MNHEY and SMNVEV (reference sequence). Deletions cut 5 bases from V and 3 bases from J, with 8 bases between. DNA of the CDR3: TGTGCCAGCAGTGACCCCGTCTACAATGAGCAGTTCTTC. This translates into CASSDPVYNEQFF.

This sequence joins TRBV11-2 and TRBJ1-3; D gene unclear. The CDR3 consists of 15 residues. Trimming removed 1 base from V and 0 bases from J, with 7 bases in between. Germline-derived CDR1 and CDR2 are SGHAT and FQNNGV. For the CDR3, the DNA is TGTGCCAGCAGCTTAGGACACAACTCTGGAAACACCATATATTTT. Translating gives CASSLGHNSGNTIYF.

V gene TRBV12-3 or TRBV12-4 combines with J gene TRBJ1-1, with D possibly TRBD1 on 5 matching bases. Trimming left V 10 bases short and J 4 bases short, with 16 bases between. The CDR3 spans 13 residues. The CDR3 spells CATSGVVGTEAFF. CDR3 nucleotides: TGTGCCACTTCGGGGGTCGTTGGCACTGAAGCTTTCTTT.

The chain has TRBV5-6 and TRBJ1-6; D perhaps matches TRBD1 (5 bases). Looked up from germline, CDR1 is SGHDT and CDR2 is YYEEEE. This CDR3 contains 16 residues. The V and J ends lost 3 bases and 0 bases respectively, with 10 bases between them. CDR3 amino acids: CASSWGTSSYNSPLHF. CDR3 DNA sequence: TGTGCCAGCAGCTGGGGCACGAGCTCCTATAATTCACCCCTCCACTTT. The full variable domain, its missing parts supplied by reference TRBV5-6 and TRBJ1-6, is DAGVTQSPTHLIKTRGQQVTLRCSPKSGHDTVSWYQQALGQGPQFIFQYYEEEERQRGNFPDRFSGHQFPNYSSELNVNALLLGDSALYLCASSWGTSSYNSPLHFGNGTRLTVT.

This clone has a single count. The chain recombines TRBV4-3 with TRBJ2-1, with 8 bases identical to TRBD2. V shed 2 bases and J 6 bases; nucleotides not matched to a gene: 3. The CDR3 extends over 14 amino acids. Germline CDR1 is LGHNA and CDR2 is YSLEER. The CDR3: CASSQSGGFNEQFF. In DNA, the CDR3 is TGCGCCAGCAGCCAATCGGGAGGGTTCAATGAGCAGTTCTTC.

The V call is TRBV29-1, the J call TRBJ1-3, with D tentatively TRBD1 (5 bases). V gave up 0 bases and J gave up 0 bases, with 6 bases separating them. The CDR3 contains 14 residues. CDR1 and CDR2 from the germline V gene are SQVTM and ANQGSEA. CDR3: CSVEEGVSGNTIYF. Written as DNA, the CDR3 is TGCAGCGTTGAAGAGGGGGTCTCTGGAAACACCATATATTTT.

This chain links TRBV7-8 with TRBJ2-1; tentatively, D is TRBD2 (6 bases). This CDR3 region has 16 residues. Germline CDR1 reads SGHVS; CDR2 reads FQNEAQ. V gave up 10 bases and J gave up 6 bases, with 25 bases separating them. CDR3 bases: TGTGCCACGTTCTCACTCCGCGGGATTACCGGCAATGAGCAGTTCTTC. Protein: CATFSLRGITGNEQFF.

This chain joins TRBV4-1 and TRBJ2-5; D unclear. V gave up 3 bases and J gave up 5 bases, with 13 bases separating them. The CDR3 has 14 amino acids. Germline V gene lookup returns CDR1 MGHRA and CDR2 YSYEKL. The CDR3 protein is CASSQLDPEETQYF. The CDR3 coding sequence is TGCGCCAGCAGCCAGCTTGATCCGGAGGAGACCCAGTACTTC.

CDR3 protein: CASSSGGLNEKLFF. CDR3 coding DNA: TGTGCCAGCAGCTCGGGAGGACTTAATGAAAAACTGTTTTTT. This chain links TRBV13 with TRBJ1-4, with D uncertain. Germline lookup yields CDR1 PRHDT and CDR2 FYEKMQ (reference sequence). CDR3 size: 14 residues. Trimming pared 4 bases from V and 4 bases from J, leaving 10 bases between.

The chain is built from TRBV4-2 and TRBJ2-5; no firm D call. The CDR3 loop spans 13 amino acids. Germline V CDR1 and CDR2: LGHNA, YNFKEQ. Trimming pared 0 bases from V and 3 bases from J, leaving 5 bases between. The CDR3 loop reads CASSQEGEETQYF. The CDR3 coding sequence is TGTGCCAGCAGCCAAGAAGGTGAAGAGACCCAGTACTTC.

CDR3 sequence (DNA): TGTGCCAGCAGTTTCGGTTCCGGGACACCACAAGAGACCCAGTACTTC. Amino acids: CASSFGSGTPQETQYF. V is TRBV27 and J is TRBJ2-5, with D possibly matching TRBD1 (6 bases). This CDR3 has 16 residues. The germline V gene encodes CDR1 MNHEY and CDR2 SMNVEV (reference sequence). Trimming took 3 bases from V and 2 from J, leaving 16 bases between them.

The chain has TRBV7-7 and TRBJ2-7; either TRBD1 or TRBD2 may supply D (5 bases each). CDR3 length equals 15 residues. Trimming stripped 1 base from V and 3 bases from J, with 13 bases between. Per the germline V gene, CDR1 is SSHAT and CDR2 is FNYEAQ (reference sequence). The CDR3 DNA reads TGTGCCAGCAGCTTAGGGATCGGGACGAACTACGAGCAGTACTTC. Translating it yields CASSLGIGTNYEQYF.

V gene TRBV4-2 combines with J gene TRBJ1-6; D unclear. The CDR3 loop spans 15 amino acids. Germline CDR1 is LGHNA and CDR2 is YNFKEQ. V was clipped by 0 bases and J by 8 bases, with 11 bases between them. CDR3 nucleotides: TGTGCCAGCAGCCAAGAGAACGCCCGGGATTCACCCCTCCACTTT. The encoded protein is CASSQENARDSPLHF.

CDR3 in DNA: TGCAGCGTTGATAGGGGGGGTCCGGAAGGCTACACCTTC. As protein: CSVDRGGPEGYTF. The genes are TRBV29-1 and TRBJ1-2, with D maybe TRBD1 (6 bases). Germline CDR1 is SQVTM and CDR2 is ANQGSEA. This CDR3 contains 13 residues. Trimming left V 3 bases short and J 8 bases short, with 16 bases between.

The CDR3 protein is CASSQQEIRDTLYEQYF. The CDR3 nucleotides are TGTGCCAGCAGCCAACAAGAGATCCGGGACACCTTGTACGAGCAGTACTTC. The rearrangement joins TRBV4-2 to TRBJ2-7, with a possible D match to TRBD1 (6 bases). CDR1 and CDR2 (germline): LGHNA, YNFKEQ. The CDR3 is made up of 17 amino acids. V lost 2 bases and J 4 bases, leaving 21 bases between the germline ends.

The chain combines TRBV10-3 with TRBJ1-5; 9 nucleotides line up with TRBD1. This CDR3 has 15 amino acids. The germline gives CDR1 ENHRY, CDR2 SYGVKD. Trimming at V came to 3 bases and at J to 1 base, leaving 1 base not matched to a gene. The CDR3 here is CAISDGTGSNQPQHF. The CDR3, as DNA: TGTGCCATCAGTGACGGGACAGGGAGCAATCAGCCCCAGCATTTT.

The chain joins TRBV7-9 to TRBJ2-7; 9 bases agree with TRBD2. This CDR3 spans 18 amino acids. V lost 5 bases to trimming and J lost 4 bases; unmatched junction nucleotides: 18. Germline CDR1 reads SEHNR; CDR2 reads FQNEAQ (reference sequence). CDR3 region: CASSPTALAGNEWYEQYF. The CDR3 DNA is TGTGCCAGCAGCCCCACCGCTCTAGCGGGAAACGAATGGTACGAGCAGTACTTC.

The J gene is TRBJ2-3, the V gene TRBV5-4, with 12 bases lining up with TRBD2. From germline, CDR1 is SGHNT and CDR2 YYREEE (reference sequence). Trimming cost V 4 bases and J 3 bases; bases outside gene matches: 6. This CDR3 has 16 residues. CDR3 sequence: CASSGGLAGLTDTQYF. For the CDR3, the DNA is TGTGCCAGCAGCGGGGGACTAGCGGGCTTAACAGATACGCAGTATTTT.

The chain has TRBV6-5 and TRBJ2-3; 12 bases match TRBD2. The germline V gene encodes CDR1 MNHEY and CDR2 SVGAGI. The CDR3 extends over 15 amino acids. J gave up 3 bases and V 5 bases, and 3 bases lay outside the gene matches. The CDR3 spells CASSTTSGRTDTQYF. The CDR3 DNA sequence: TGTGCCAGCAGTACGACTAGCGGGAGAACAGATACGCAGTATTTT.

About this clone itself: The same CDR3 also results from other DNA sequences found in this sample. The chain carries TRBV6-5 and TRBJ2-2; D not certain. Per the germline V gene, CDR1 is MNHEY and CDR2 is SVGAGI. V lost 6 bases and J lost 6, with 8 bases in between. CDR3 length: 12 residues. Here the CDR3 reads CASRVGSGELFF. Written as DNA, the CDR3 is TGTGCCAGCAGGGTTGGGTCCGGGGAGCTGTTTTTT.

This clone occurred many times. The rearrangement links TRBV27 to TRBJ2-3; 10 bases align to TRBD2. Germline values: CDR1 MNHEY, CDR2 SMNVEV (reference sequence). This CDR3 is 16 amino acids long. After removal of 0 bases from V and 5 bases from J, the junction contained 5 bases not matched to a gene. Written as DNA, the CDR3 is TGTGCCAGCAGTTTATCGCTAGCGGGAGTAGGAGATACGCAGTATTTT. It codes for CASSLSLAGVGDTQYF.

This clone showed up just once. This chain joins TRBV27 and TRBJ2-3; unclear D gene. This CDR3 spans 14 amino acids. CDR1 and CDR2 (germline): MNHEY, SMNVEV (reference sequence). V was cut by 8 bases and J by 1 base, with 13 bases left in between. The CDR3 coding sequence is TGTGCCAGCGCCCTTGGGCACCGCACAGATACGCAGTATTTT. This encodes CASALGHRTDTQYF.

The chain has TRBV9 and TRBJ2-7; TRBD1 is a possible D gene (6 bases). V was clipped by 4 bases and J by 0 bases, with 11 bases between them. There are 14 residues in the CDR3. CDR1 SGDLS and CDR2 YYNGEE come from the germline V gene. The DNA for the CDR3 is TGTGCCAGCAGCCTAACAGGGAGCTCCTACGAGCAGTACTTC. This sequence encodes CASSLTGSSYEQYF.